These T cell receptor beta chains were read from a single sample in a study of T cell responses to AZD1222 COVID-19 vaccine. Measured with immunoSEQ multiplex PCR; TCRdb has only the in-frame clones, and not every one. The data hold some 150,000 clones, with 90% observed a single time. This specimen was peripheral blood, taken on day 0 of AZD1222 vaccination. The receptors come from an adult in good health. Both conserved end residues are part of each CDR3. The D gene is left open where the match is weak. Rows give clone size only sometimes, using once, few, many, or a class for an expanded clone.

D gene	CDR3 length	V gene	clone size	J gene	CDR3 protein	CDR3 DNA
-	14	TRBV6-6	-	TRBJ1-6	CATPSGDPNSPLHF	TGTGCCACCCCGTCAGGGGATCCTAATTCACCCCTCCACTTT
-	16	TRBV4-3	-	TRBJ1-3	CASSQGGTSSGNTIYF	TGCGCCAGCAGCCAAGGGGGGACGAGCTCTGGAAACACCATATATTTT
-	14	TRBV7-9	-	TRBJ1-5	CASSLQGRGQPQHF	TGTGCCAGCAGCTTACAGGGGCGAGGGCAGCCCCAGCATTTT
TRBD2	16	TRBV27	-	TRBJ2-7	CASSPRLAGRNYEQYF	TGTGCCAGCAGTCCGAGACTAGCGGGGCGTAACTACGAGCAGTACTTC
TRBD1	15	TRBV10-3	-	TRBJ1-1	CAISESGQGAGEAFF	TGTGCCATCAGTGAGTCAGGGCAGGGGGCAGGAGAAGCTTTCTTT
-	14	TRBV13	-	TRBJ2-5	CASSQGGYLETQYF	TGTGCCAGCAGCCAGGGGGGGTACCTAGAGACCCAGTACTTC
-	14	TRBV29-1	-	TRBJ2-3	CSVEGSRSTDTQYF	TGCAGCGTTGAAGGCTCCAGGTCCACAGATACGCAGTATTTT
-	15	TRBV20-1	-	TRBJ2-5	CSASKGASGQETQYF	TGCAGTGCTAGTAAAGGCGCGTCCGGCCAAGAGACCCAGTACTTC
TRBD2	15	TRBV4-1	-	TRBJ2-5	CASSQELAGVETQYF	TGCGCCAGCAGCCAAGAACTAGCGGGAGTAGAGACCCAGTACTTC
-	14	TRBV30	-	TRBJ2-5	CAWSVPGGLRTQYF	TGTGCCTGGAGTGTACCCGGAGGCCTGCGGACCCAGTACTTC
TRBD1	15	TRBV5-4	-	TRBJ1-5	CASSSGTGGDQPQHF	TGTGCCAGCAGCTCCGGGACAGGGGGCGATCAGCCCCAGCATTTT
-	17	TRBV23-1	-	TRBJ1-3	CASSHRGSPGSGNTIYF	TGCGCCAGCAGTCATCGGGGGTCTCCTGGCTCTGGAAACACCATATATTTT
TRBD1	14	TRBV27	-	TRBJ1-5	CASSSGGPYQPQHF	TGTGCCAGCAGTTCAGGGGGGCCCTATCAGCCCCAGCATTTT
-	10	TRBV2	-	TRBJ2-7	CASIDDEQYF	TGTGCCAGCATTGACGACGAGCAGTACTTC
-	16	TRBV19	-	TRBJ1-4	CASSTTGTATNEKLFF	TGTGCCAGTAGTACAACCGGGACCGCAACTAATGAAAAACTGTTTTTT
TRBD2	19	TRBV18	-	TRBJ2-1	CASSPSPGTSGGAYNEQFF	TGTGCCAGCTCACCAAGTCCCGGGACTAGCGGGGGGGCCTACAATGAGCAGTTCTTC
-	16	TRBV28	-	TRBJ2-7	CASNPPAGAITYEQYF	TGTGCCAGCAACCCCCCCGCAGGGGCCATCACCTACGAGCAGTACTTC
-	16	TRBV19	-	TRBJ1-3	CASSIVGRFSGNTIYF	TGTGCCAGTAGTATAGTCGGGCGCTTCTCTGGAAACACCATATATTTT
-	14	TRBV30	-	TRBJ2-7	CAWGSRTAILEQYF	TGTGCCTGGGGGAGCAGGACTGCCATTCTCGAGCAGTACTTC
-	19	TRBV15	few	TRBJ2-7	CATSRDPVGHLGRPYEQYF	TGTGCCACCAGCAGAGATCCCGTAGGACACCTCGGCCGGCCCTACGAGCAGTACTTC
-	16	TRBV4-3	-	TRBJ2-3	CASSQDRALQADTQYF	TGCGCCAGCAGCCAAGATCGGGCCCTACAGGCGGATACGCAGTATTTT
-	16	TRBV4-2	-	TRBJ2-5	CASSQEEGLLQETQYF	TGTGCCAGCAGCCAAGAAGAAGGACTACTCCAAGAGACCCAGTACTTC
TRBD1	13	TRBV6-1	-	TRBJ1-1	CASSDRGHTEAFF	TGTGCCAGCAGTGACAGGGGGCACACTGAAGCTTTCTTT
TRBD1	18	TRBV10-3	-	TRBJ1-1	CAISEGQGGSRMNTEAFF	TGTGCCATCAGTGAAGGACAGGGAGGAAGTAGGATGAACACTGAAGCTTTCTTT
TRBD1	14	TRBV7-9	few	TRBJ1-6	CASSEDRGSTPLHF	TGTGCCAGCAGCGAGGACAGGGGTTCGACACCCCTCCACTTT
TRBD1	15	TRBV5-8	-	TRBJ2-3	CASSTRTGPRGTQYF	TGTGCCAGCAGTACCCGGACAGGGCCTCGGGGTACGCAGTATTTT